A selection of T cell receptor beta chains follows, all from one sample in a study of cytomegalovirus exposure and HLA in healthy donors. Libraries were prepared by immunoSEQ multiplex PCR; TCRdb keeps only in-frame clonotypes and omits some of them. The sample holds 100,000 or so clones, over 70% seen once. The specimen sequenced was PBMCs. Every receptor here comes from a man aged 50-59 years in good health and CMV-seronegative. Each CDR3 is given without its conserved first and last residue.

ASSFNSASDTQY	TRBV7-8	TRBJ2-3
ASSSTGVRRRETQY	TRBV27	TRBJ2-5
ASSLGLASVSSYNEQF	TRBV5-4	TRBJ2-1
ASSSHRGQGLNSGNTIY	TRBV28	TRBJ1-3
ASSLRAGGEQY	TRBV11-2	TRBJ2-7
ASSPRGGANEKLF	TRBV5-5	TRBJ1-4
ASSLSPTSGIVTDTQY	TRBV27	TRBJ2-3
ASSPQGVPNQPQH	TRBV5-1	TRBJ1-5
ASSPRGISPLH	TRBV14	TRBJ1-6
ASSLFRDRMNSPLH	TRBV11-2	TRBJ1-6
ASSRGLAGEPYNEQF	TRBV7-8	TRBJ2-1
ASSPTSARTEAF	TRBV18	TRBJ1-1
ASQRTVTDTQY	TRBV5-1	TRBJ2-3
ASGTFSNQPQH	TRBV6-6	TRBJ1-5
ASSDTGVETQY	TRBV6-5	TRBJ2-5
ASSPAQGQGQPQH	TRBV28	TRBJ1-5
ASSPNPRGIETQY	TRBV11-2	TRBJ2-5
ASSPTPGELF	TRBV6-5	TRBJ2-2
AWSHRVEQY	TRBV30	NA
ASSIIVGTGITGELF	TRBV5-5	TRBJ2-2
ASSPPWNRPGTEAF	TRBV28	TRBJ1-1
ASSYSDRGPYEQY	TRBV6-6	TRBJ2-7
ASSPSEGRAHNEQF	TRBV5-4	TRBJ2-1
ASSEGQGAGETQY	TRBV9	TRBJ2-5
ASSELFPGHLQETQY	TRBV25-1	TRBJ2-5
ASSPYYEQY	TRBV2	TRBJ2-7